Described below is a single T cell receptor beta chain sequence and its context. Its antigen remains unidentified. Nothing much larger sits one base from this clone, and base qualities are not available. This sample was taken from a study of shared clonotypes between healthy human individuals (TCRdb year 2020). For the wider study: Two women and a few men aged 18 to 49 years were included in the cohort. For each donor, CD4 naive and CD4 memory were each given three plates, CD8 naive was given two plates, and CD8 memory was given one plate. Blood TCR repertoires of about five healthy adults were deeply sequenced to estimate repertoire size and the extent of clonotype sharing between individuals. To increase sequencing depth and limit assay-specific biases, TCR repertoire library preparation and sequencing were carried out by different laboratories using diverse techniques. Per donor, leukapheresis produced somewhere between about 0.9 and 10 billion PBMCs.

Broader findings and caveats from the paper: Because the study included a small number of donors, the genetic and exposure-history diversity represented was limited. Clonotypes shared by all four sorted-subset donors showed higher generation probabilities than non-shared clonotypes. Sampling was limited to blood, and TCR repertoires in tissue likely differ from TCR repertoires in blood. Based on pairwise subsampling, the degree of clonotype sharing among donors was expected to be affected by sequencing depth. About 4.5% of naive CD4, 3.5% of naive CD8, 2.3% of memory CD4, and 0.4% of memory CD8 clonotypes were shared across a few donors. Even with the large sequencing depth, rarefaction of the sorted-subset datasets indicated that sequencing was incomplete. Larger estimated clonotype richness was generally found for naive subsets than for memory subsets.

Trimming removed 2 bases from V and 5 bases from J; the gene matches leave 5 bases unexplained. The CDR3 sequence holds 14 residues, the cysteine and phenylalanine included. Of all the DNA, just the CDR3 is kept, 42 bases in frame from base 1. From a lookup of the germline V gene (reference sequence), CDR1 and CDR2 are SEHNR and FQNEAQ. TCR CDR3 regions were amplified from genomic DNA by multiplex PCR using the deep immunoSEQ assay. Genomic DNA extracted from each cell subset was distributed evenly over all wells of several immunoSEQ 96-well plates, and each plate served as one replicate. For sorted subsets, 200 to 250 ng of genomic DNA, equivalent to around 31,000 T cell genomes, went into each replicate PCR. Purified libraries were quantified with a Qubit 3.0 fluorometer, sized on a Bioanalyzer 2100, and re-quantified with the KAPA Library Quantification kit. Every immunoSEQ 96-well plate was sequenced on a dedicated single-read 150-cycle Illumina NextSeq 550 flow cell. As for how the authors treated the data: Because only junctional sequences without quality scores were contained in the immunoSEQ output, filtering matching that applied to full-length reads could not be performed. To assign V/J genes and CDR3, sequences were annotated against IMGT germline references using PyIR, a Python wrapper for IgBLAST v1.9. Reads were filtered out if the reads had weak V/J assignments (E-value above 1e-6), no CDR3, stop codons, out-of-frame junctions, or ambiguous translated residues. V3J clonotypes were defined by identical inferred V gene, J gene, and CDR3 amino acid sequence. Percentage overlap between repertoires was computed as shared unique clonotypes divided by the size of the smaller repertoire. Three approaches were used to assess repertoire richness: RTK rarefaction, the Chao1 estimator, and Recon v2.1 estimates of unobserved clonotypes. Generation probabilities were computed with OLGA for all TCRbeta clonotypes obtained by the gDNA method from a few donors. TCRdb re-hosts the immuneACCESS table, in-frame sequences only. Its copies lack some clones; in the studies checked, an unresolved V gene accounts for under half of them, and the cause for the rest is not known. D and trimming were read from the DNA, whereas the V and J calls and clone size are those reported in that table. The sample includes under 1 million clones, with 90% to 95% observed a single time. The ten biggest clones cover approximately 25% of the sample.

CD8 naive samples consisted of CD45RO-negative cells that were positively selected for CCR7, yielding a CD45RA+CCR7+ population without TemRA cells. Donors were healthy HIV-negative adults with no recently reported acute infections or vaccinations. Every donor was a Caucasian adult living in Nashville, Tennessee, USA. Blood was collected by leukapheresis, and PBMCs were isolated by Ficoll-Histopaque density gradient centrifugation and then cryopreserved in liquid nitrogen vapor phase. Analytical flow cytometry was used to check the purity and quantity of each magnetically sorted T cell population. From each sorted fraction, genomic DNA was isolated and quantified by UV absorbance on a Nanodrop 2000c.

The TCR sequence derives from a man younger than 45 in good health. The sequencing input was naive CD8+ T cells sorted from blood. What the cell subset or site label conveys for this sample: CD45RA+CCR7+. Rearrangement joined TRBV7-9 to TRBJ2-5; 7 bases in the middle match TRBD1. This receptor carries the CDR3 CASSLSGQRETQYF. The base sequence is TGTGCCAGCAGCTTATCGGGACAGAGGGAGACCCAGTACTTC.